This TCR beta chain stems from a study of T cell responses to AZD1222 COVID-19 vaccine. Study-wide points: In all cases, repertoires were sampled only after the peak T cell response. Only five to seven AZD1222 recipients tested seropositive at baseline. Spike-specific TCRs gained breadth and depth after people received two AZD1222 doses. Females made up more of the donors, who were largely white British, and clonal diversity may have come out too low.

Trimming cost V 0 bases and J 4 bases, with 6 bases left between them. The CDR3 is 13 amino acids. From germline, CDR1 is LGHNA and CDR2 YSLEER. A word on this clone: Its antigen is currently unknown.

The protocol was immunoSEQ multiplex PCR, while the TCRdb copy is restricted to in-frame clones and leaves out a portion. The sample lists more than 150,000 clones, around 87% occurring once. The chain uses TRBV4-3 and TRBJ1-2; D unclear. Source: peripheral blood, taken 28 days after the second AZD1222 dose. This TCR derives from an adult who received the AZD1222 COVID-19 vaccine. The CDR3 DNA reads as TGCGCCAGCAGCCAAGAAGAGTTCTATGGCTACACCTTC. It specifies CASSQEEFYGYTF.